This T cell receptor (beta chain) was sequenced in a study of response to subunit inactivated influenza vaccine listed by TCRdb under 2018. For context, the study as a whole: Deep quantitative profiling of the T cell receptor repertoire was used in the study to follow responses to a trivalent subunit inactivated influenza vaccine. The paper's findings and limits, for the study overall: It was suggested by the authors that each seasonal influenza vaccination may recruit only a limited number of new T cells.

Points on this clonotype: This receptor's antigen is unknown. The input lacks base qualities; no much larger clone sits a single base away.

The library was prepared using RT-PCR. The instrument given in TCRdb is Illumina HiSeq 2500. TCRdb passed the public sequencing reads through fastp at Q25 and MiXCR, retaining productive beta sequences. Identical CDR3 proteins give one entry, which carries the most common genes and DNA. This sample is represented by more than 200,000 distinct CDR3 sequences; 10% to 15% of them were singletons. Roughly 7.7% of the sample is taken by the ten largest. This clonotype was obtained from a man aged 50 to 59 who received an inactivated influenza vaccine. Donor details come from another sample of the same person, matched by shared clones. The sample consisted of non-naive T cells sorted from PBMCs, taken about 14 days before vaccination. Per the publication, the cell subset or site label means: memory T cell fraction.

The DNA sequence is as follows: TGTGCCAGCAGTTTCGGAGCGGGGGGTCTGGAGACCCAGTACTTC. Its amino acids are CASSFGAGGLETQYF. This chain is built from TRBV27 and TRBJ2-5, and TRBD2 aligns with 9 junction nucleotides. Spanning cysteine to phenylalanine, the CDR3 consists of 15 amino acids. This entry keeps only the CDR3 DNA: 45 bases, framed from base 1. Trimming takes 3 bases off V and 5 bases off J; junction bases not matched to a gene: 7. Per the germline V gene (reference sequence), MNHEY is the CDR1 and SMNVEV is the CDR2.